This TCR beta chain is drawn from a study of blood T cell repertoires in COVID-19. V shed 2 bases, J shed 1 base, and the junction held 1 base outside the gene matches. The CDR3 consists of 15 residues. The germline V gene encodes CDR1 SGHRS and CDR2 YFSETQ. Sequenced by immunoSEQ multiplex PCR; TCRdb stores in-frame clones only, minus some. The repertoire includes some 30,000 clones, 89% of them detected once, and approximately 30% sits in the top ten. This TCR derives from a man aged 80 or over with acute or convalescent COVID-19. V usage is TRBV5-1 and J usage is TRBJ1-5; 9 positions match TRBD1. The sequenced sample consisted of peripheral blood. The CDR3 sequence is CASSLGTGSNQPQHF. In nucleotides, the CDR3 is TGCGCCAGCAGCTTAGGGACAGGGAGCAATCAGCCCCAGCATTTT. Using reference TRBV5-1 and TRBJ1-5 for the parts outside the CDR3, the full variable domain is KAGVTQTPRYLIKTRGQQVTLSCSPISGHRSVSWYQQTPGQGLQFLFEYFSETQRNKGNFPGRFSGRQFSNSRSEMNVSTLELGDSALYLCASSLGTGSNQPQHFGDGTRLSIL.